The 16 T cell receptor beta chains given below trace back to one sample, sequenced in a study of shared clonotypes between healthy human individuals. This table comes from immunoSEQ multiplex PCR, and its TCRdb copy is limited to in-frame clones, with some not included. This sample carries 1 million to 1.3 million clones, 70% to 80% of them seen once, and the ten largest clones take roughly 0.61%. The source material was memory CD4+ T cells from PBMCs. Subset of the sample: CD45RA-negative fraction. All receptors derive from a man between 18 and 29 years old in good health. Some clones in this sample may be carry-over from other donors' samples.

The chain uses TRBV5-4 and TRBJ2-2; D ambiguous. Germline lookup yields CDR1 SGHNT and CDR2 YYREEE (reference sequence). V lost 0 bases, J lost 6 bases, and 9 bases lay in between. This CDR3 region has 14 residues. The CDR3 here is CASSLDATPGELFF. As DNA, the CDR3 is TGTGCCAGCAGCTTGGACGCCACCCCCGGGGAGCTGTTTTTT.

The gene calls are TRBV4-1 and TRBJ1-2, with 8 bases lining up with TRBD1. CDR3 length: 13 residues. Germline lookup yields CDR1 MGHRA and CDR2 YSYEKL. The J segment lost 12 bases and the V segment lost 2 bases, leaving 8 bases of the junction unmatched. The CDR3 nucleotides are TGCGCCAGCAGCCAAAAGACAGGGGAAAAGAACACCTTC. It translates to CASSQKTGEKNTF.

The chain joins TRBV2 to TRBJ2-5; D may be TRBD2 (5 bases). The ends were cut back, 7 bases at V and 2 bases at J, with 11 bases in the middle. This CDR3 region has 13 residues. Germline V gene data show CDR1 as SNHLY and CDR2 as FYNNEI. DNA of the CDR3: TGTGCCAGCAAAAAAGAGGGACAAGAGACCCAGTACTTC. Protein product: CASKKEGQETQYF.

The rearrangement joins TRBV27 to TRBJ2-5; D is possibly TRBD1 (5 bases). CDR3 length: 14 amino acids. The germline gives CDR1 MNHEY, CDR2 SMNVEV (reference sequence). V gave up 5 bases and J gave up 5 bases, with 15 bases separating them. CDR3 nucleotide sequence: TGTGCCAGCAGTAACGACAGTCGCTGGGAGACCCAGTACTTC. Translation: CASSNDSRWETQYF.

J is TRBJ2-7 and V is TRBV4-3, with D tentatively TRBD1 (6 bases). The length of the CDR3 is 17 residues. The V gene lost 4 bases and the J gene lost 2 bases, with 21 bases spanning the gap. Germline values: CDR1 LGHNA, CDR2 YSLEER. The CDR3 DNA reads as TGCGCCAGCAGCCGAATAGTTATAGGACCAGGGGCCTACGAGCAGTACTTC. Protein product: CASSRIVIGPGAYEQYF.

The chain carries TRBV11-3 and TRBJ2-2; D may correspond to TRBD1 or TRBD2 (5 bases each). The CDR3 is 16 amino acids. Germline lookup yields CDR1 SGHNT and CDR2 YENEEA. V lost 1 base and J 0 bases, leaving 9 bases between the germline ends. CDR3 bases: TGTGCCAGCAGCTTAGGAGGGGCTGCGAACACCGGGGAGCTGTTTTTT. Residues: CASSLGGAANTGELFF.

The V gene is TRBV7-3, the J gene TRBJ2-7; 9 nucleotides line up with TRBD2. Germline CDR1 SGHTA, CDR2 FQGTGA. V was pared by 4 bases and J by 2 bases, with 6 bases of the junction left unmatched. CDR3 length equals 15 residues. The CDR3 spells CASSWRPSGTYEQYF. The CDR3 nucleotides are TGTGCCAGCAGCTGGAGACCTAGCGGGACCTACGAGCAGTACTTC.

The CDR3 sequence is CASSLVLTLSGNTIYF. The CDR3 DNA follows: TGTGCCAGCAGTTTGGTCCTGACCCTCTCTGGAAACACCATATATTTT. The rearrangement uses TRBV28 and TRBJ1-3; D is undetermined. Germline V gene data show CDR1 as MDHEN and CDR2 as SYDVKM. Trimming shortened V by 3 bases and J by 0 bases, and 12 bases separated the two germline ends. This CDR3 is 16 amino acids long.

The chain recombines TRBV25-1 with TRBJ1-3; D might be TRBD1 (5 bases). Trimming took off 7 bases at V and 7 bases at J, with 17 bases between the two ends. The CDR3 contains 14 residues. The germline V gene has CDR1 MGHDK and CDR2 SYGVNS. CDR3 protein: CASTPAGYGNTIYF. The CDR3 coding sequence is TGTGCCAGCACCCCCGCAGGGTACGGTAACACCATATATTTT.

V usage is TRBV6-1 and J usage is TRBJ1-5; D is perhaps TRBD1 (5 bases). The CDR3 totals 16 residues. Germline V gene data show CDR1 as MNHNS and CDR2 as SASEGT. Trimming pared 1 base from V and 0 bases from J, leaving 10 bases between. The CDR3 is CASSEGGGTSNQPQHF. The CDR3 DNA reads TGTGCCAGCAGTGAAGGGGGAGGGACTAGCAATCAGCCCCAGCATTTT.

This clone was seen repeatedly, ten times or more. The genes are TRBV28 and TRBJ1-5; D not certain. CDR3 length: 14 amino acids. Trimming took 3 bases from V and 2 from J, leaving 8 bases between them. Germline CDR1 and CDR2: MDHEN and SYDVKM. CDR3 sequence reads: CASSLSVGNQPQHF. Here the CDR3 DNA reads TGTGCCAGCAGTTTGTCCGTGGGCAATCAGCCCCAGCATTTT.

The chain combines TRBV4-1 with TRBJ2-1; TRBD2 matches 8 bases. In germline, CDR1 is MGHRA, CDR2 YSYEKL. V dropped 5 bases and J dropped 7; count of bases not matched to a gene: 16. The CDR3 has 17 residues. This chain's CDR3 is CASSVKSTSDFPNEQFF. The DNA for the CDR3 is TGCGCCAGCAGCGTGAAGTCGACTAGCGACTTTCCAAATGAGCAGTTCTTC.

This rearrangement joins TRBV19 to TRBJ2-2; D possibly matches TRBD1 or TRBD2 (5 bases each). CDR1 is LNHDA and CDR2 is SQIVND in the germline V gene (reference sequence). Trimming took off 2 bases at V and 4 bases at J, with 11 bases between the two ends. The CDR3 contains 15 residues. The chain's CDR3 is CASSIWGSGTGELFF. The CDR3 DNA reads TGTGCCAGTAGTATATGGGGCAGCGGCACCGGGGAGCTGTTTTTT. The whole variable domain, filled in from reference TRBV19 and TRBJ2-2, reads DGGITQSPKYLFRKEGQNVTLSCEQNLNHDAMYWYRQDPGQGLRLIYYSQIVNDFQKGDIAEGYSVSREKKESFPLTVTSAQKNPTAFYLCASSIWGSGTGELFFGEGSRLTVL.

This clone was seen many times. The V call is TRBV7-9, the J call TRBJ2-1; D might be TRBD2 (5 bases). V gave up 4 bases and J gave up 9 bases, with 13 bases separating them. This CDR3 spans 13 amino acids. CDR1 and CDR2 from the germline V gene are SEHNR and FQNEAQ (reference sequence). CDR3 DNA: TGTGCCAGCAGCTCGAGGGAAATGGGTGAGCAGTTCTTC. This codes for CASSSREMGEQFF.

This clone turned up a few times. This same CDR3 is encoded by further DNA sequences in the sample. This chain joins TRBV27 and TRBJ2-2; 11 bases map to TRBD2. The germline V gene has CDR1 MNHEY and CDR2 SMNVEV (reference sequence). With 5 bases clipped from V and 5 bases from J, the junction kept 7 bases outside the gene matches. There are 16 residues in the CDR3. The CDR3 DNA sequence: TGTGCCAGCAGTCCGAGACTAGCGGGGCGGACCGGGGAGCTGTTTTTT. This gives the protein CASSPRLAGRTGELFF.

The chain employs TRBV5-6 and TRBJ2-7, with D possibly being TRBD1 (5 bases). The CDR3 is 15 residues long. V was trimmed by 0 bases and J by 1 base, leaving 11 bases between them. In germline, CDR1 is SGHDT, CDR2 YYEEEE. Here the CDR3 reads CASSLEGRASYEQYF. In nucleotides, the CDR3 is TGTGCCAGCAGCTTGGAAGGCAGGGCATCCTACGAGCAGTACTTC.